At least ten counts were recorded for the clone carrying this TCR beta chain. Blood and skin TCR RNA was reverse transcribed with alpha and beta constant primers. In TCRdb, the 5' RACE reads were re-called with MiXCR into one record per CDR3 protein. Of about 22,000 distinct CDR3 sequences listed, around 3.9% were seen once; the top ten hold 7% to 10%. CDR3 length: 12 residues. Germline V CDR1 and CDR2: DFQATT, SNEGSKA (reference sequence). V was trimmed by 6 bases and J by 5 bases, leaving 14 bases between them. RNA was extracted from around 2.5 ml of whole blood of healthy adults. The data belong to a study of naive and memory T cell subsets.

The receptor's source is a male donor in good health. J is TRBJ2-7 and V is TRBV20-1; D may be TRBD1 (6 bases). CDR3 bases: TGCAGTGCGACCCCAAACAGGGACGAGCAGTACTTC. It encodes CSATPNRDEQYF.